These T cell receptor beta chains were read from a single sample in a study of CD8 T cells in ankylosing spondylitis. TCRdb ran MiXCR on the 5' RACE reads and lists one entry per CDR3 protein. The top ten clones hold approximately 18% of a sample with more than 600,000 distinct CDR3 sequences, under 20% of them seen once. The sequenced sample was blood, either unsorted or a sorted T cell fraction (not recorded which). The receptors derive from a male donor with ankylosing spondylitis. The CDR3 runs from the conserved cysteine through the conserved F or W. The order of the fields is clone size, D gene, V gene, J gene, CDR3 protein, CDR3 DNA. A D gene is named only where the DNA matches it firmly. Some rows mark clone size as missing; the rest say once, few, many or name a class of expanded clone.

-	-	TRBV9	TRBJ2-4	CASSVRGGHEAKNIQYF	TGTGCCAGCAGCGTAAGGGGTGGGCATGAAGCCAAAAACATTCAGTACTTC
-	TRBD1	TRBV28	TRBJ2-5	CASSLLAGGGETQYF	TGTGCCAGCAGTTTATTGGCAGGGGGCGGGGAGACCCAGTACTTC
-	-	TRBV28	TRBJ2-2	CASTLINGVGELFF	TGTGCCAGCACCCTAATTAACGGGGTCGGGGAGCTGTTTTTT
once	TRBD1	TRBV7-8	TRBJ2-2	CASSEIGTGWTGELFF	TGTGCCAGCAGCGAAATTGGGACAGGGTGGACCGGGGAGCTGTTTTTT
many	TRBD2	TRBV7-3	TRBJ2-3	CASSFSGGDEGTDTQYF	TGTGCCAGCAGCTTTTCCGGGGGGGACGAAGGCACAGATACGCAGTATTTT
-	TRBD1	TRBV29-1	TRBJ2-2	CSGQGAAGELFF	TGCAGTGGACAGGGGGCAGCCGGGGAGCTGTTTTTT
few	-	TRBV2	TRBJ2-1	CASSEASAYNEQFF	TGTGCCAGCAGTGAAGCTTCTGCCTACAATGAGCAGTTCTTC
few	TRBD1	TRBV3-1	TRBJ2-3	CASSPPLAFPLGQGADTQYF	TGTGCCAGCAGCCCTCCTTTAGCGTTCCCCCTGGGGCAGGGGGCAGATACGCAGTATTTT
-	-	TRBV15	TRBJ2-1	CATSRGGGAPSSYNEQFF	TGTGCCACCAGCAGAGGAGGAGGGGCCCCGAGCTCCTACAATGAGCAGTTCTTC
once	TRBD1	TRBV12-3/TRBV12-4	TRBJ2-7	CASTLDRSEQYF	TGTGCCAGCACCCTGGACAGGTCTGAGCAGTACTTC
-	-	TRBV27	TRBJ2-1	CASSPRGAGRYNEQFF	TGTGCCAGCAGTCCGAGAGGGGCGGGCCGATACAATGAGCAGTTCTTC
few	-	TRBV4-1	TRBJ2-1	CASSHYGSSYNEQFF	TGCGCCAGCAGCCATTACGGTAGCTCCTACAATGAGCAGTTCTTC
few	-	TRBV19	TRBJ2-1	CASANWDEQFF	TGTGCCAGTGCGAATTGGGATGAGCAGTTCTTC
few	-	TRBV15	TRBJ2-5	CATSREAEETQYF	TGTGCCACCAGCAGAGAAGCGGAAGAGACCCAGTACTTC
-	TRBD1	TRBV2	TRBJ2-7	CASSPYGRGNEQYF	TGTGCCAGCAGCCCTTACGGCAGGGGGAACGAGCAGTACTTC
few	-	TRBV29-1	TRBJ2-1	CSASERRGSSYNEQFF	TGCAGCGCCTCCGAGCGACGGGGGAGCTCCTACAATGAGCAGTTCTTC
-	-	TRBV2	TRBJ2-1	CASVARDEQFF	TGTGCCAGCGTCGCCCGGGATGAGCAGTTCTTC
-	TRBD1	TRBV29-1	TRBJ2-7	CSALGQGIFYEQYF	TGCAGCGCCCTGGGACAGGGAATTTTCTACGAGCAGTACTTC
many	-	TRBV9	TRBJ2-2	CASSVYEEVTGELFF	TGTGCCAGCAGCGTTTACGAGGAAGTCACCGGGGAGCTGTTTTTT
-	TRBD1	TRBV12-3/TRBV12-4	TRBJ2-3	CASKGTGGGTDTQYF	TGTGCCAGCAAGGGGACAGGGGGGGGCACAGATACGCAGTATTTT
-	-	TRBV12-3/TRBV12-4	TRBJ2-1	CASARGTSNLKHNEQFF	TGTGCCAGTGCCCGTGGGACATCCAACTTAAAACACAATGAGCAGTTCTTC
few	-	TRBV12-3/TRBV12-4	TRBJ1-1	CASSVGVTEAFF	TGTGCCAGCAGTGTAGGGGTCACTGAAGCTTTCTTT
few	TRBD1	TRBV13	TRBJ2-7	CASSRRDSRYEQYF	TGTGCCAGCAGCCGCCGGGACAGTCGCTACGAGCAGTACTTC
-	TRBD2	TRBV4-2	TRBJ2-1	CASSQGSAREMTWQFF	TGTGCCAGCAGCCAAGGCAGCGCGCGGGAGATGACATGGCAGTTCTTC
many	TRBD1	TRBV12-3/TRBV12-4	TRBJ1-1	CASSPLRQGNTEAFF	TGTGCCAGCAGCCCACTTCGACAGGGGAACACTGAAGCTTTCTTT
-	-	TRBV6-1	TRBJ1-2	CASRRGGNYGYTF	TGTGCCAGCAGACGCGGGGGGAACTATGGCTACACCTTC
few	TRBD1	TRBV11-2	TRBJ1-2	CASSLSGTANYGYTF	TGTGCCAGCAGCCTCTCCGGGACAGCTAACTATGGCTACACCTTC
many	-	TRBV5-1	TRBJ2-1	CASSLGQNYNEQFF	TGCGCCAGCAGCTTGGGTCAGAACTACAATGAGCAGTTCTTC
-	-	TRBV4-2	TRBJ2-7	CASSHSNAEQYF	TGTGCCAGCAGCCATTCAAACGCCGAGCAGTACTTC
-	-	TRBV7-9	TRBJ2-3	CASSLLSAPDTQYF	TGTGCCAGCAGCTTACTTAGCGCCCCAGATACGCAGTATTTT
-	-	TRBV5-5	TRBJ2-7	CASSYLSAEQYF	TGTGCCAGCAGCTACCTTTCCGCCGAGCAGTACTTC
many	-	TRBV12-3/TRBV12-4	TRBJ2-2	CASSLRGANTGELFF	TGTGCCAGCAGTTTGAGGGGCGCGAACACCGGGGAGCTGTTTTTT
few	-	TRBV15	TRBJ2-5	CATSRDSRETQYF	TGTGCCACCAGCAGAGATAGTAGGGAGACCCAGTACTTC
few	-	TRBV7-8	TRBJ2-3	CASSPFWGTQYF	TGTGCCAGCAGCCCATTCTGGGGGACGCAGTATTTT
-	TRBD1	TRBV2	TRBJ2-1	CASREIGTGSYNEQFF	TGTGCCAGCAGGGAAATAGGGACAGGCTCCTACAATGAGCAGTTCTTC
few	-	TRBV20-1	TRBJ2-3	CSARDRGGVTDTQYF	TGCAGTGCTAGAGATAGAGGCGGGGTAACAGATACGCAGTATTTT
-	TRBD1	TRBV15	TRBJ2-5	CATSRGGTVRQETQYF	TGTGCCACCAGCAGAGGAGGGACAGTCCGGCAAGAGACCCAGTACTTC
-	-	TRBV5-1	TRBJ2-2	CASSLAAPGELFF	TGCGCCAGCAGCTTGGCGGCGCCCGGGGAGCTGTTTTTT
-	TRBD1	TRBV20-1	TRBJ2-5	CSARRGWDSVETQYF	TGCAGTGCTAGGCGAGGGTGGGACAGTGTAGAGACCCAGTACTTC
few	-	TRBV6-1	TRBJ2-2	CASSMGTANTGELFF	TGTGCCAGCAGTATGGGGACGGCGAACACCGGGGAGCTGTTTTTT
few	TRBD2	TRBV6-1	TRBJ2-7	CASRPGLAVQLSYEQYF	TGTGCCAGCAGACCGGGACTAGCGGTGCAACTCTCCTACGAGCAGTACTTC
few	-	TRBV2	TRBJ2-3	CASISEPGSITDTQYF	TGTGCCAGCATCTCTGAGCCAGGGAGTATCACAGATACGCAGTATTTT
-	-	TRBV6-5	TRBJ1-2	CASSYSADNNYGYTF	TGTGCCAGCAGTTACTCGGCAGATAATAACTATGGCTACACCTTC
many	TRBD1	TRBV24-1	TRBJ2-1	CATRGAGGNNEQFF	TGTGCCACCAGGGGGGCAGGGGGAAACAATGAGCAGTTCTTC
-	-	TRBV9	TRBJ2-1	CASSVAGAENNEQFF	TGTGCCAGCAGCGTAGCTGGGGCGGAAAACAATGAGCAGTTCTTC
few	-	TRBV7-2	TRBJ1-5	CASSSRRGQPQHF	TGTGCCAGCAGCTCCCGAAGAGGGCAGCCCCAGCATTTT
few	-	TRBV12-3/TRBV12-4	TRBJ2-1	CASRRGRSSYNEQFF	TGTGCCAGCCGACGGGGGAGGAGCTCCTACAATGAGCAGTTCTTC
few	TRBD2	TRBV3-1	TRBJ2-1	CASSPLAGVSNEQFF	TGTGCCAGCAGCCCACTAGCGGGAGTGAGTAATGAGCAGTTCTTC
-	TRBD2	TRBV20-1	TRBJ2-5	CSARDPGGEYQETQYF	TGCAGTGCTAGAGACCCGGGGGGAGAGTACCAAGAGACCCAGTACTTC
-	-	TRBV29-1	TRBJ2-7	CSVGTGVPYEQYF	TGCAGCGTTGGAACGGGGGTTCCCTACGAGCAGTACTTC
many	TRBD2	TRBV20-1	TRBJ2-5	CSARKITSGTSGAETQYF	TGCAGTGCTCGTAAGATTACCTCCGGCACTAGCGGGGCGGAGACCCAGTACTTC
-	TRBD2	TRBV5-1	TRBJ2-5	CASGLAGVQETQYF	TGCGCCAGCGGACTAGCGGGAGTTCAAGAGACCCAGTACTTC
many	TRBD1	TRBV6-1	TRBJ1-5	CASSLGQGAGQPQHF	TGTGCCAGCAGCTTGGGACAGGGGGCTGGTCAGCCCCAGCATTTT
many	TRBD1	TRBV14	TRBJ2-2	CASSPPGQGRTGELFF	TGTGCCAGCAGCCCGCCGGGACAGGGAAGGACCGGGGAGCTGTTTTTT